Below are 20 T cell receptor beta chains sequenced from a single sample in a study of cytomegalovirus exposure and HLA in healthy donors. Here immunoSEQ multiplex PCR was the method, and the copy in TCRdb shows in-frame clones only, minus some. The repertoire consists of under 300,000 clones, with approximately 83% occurring once and the leading ten covering around 1%. The sequencing sample was made of PBMCs. These receptors were collected from a woman younger than 35 in good health and CMV-seronegative.

This chain links TRBV13 with TRBJ1-1; 8 bases agree with TRBD1. The germline V gene has CDR1 PRHDT and CDR2 FYEKMQ (reference sequence). Germline trimming cut 5 bases from V and 2 bases from J; bases unmatched to any gene: 4. The CDR3 loop spans 14 amino acids. CDR3 in amino acids: CASSPGTGNTEAFF. The CDR3 DNA follows: TGTGCCAGCAGCCCCGGGACAGGTAACACTGAAGCTTTCTTT.

J is TRBJ1-4 and V is TRBV5-1, with D tentatively TRBD1 (6 bases). Trimming shortened V by 3 bases and J by 4 bases, and 10 bases separated the two germline ends. There are 14 residues in the CDR3. CDR1 and CDR2 (germline): SGHRS, YFSETQ. The CDR3 DNA reads TGCGCCAGCAGCTCCAGGACAGATAATGAAAAACTGTTTTTT. Translated: CASSSRTDNEKLFF. The full variable domain, in which reference TRBV5-1 and TRBJ1-4 provide the parts outside the CDR3, is KAGVTQTPRYLIKTRGQQVTLSCSPISGHRSVSWYQQTPGQGLQFLFEYFSETQRNKGNFPGRFSGRQFSNSRSEMNVSTLELGDSALYLCASSSRTDNEKLFFGSGTQLSVL.

The rearrangement joins TRBV5-4 to TRBJ1-2; no clear D gene. V lost 1 base to trimming and J lost 2 bases, with 12 bases between them. The CDR3 contains 15 residues. In germline, CDR1 is SGHNT, CDR2 YYREEE (reference sequence). The CDR3 DNA sequence: TGTGCCAGCAGCTTGTCTGTCGGAGTAAACTATGGCTACACCTTC. It encodes CASSLSVGVNYGYTF.

This sequence joins TRBV27 and TRBJ2-1; 11 positions agree with TRBD1. The germline V gene has CDR1 MNHEY and CDR2 SMNVEV (reference sequence). The CDR3 covers 16 residues. V was pared by 3 bases and J by 4 bases, with 5 bases of the junction left unmatched. The CDR3 bases are TGTGCCAGCAGTTTCCGGACAGGGGGCTTTTACAATGAGCAGTTCTTC. This sequence encodes CASSFRTGGFYNEQFF.

CDR3 loop: CASSAGTIGNTIYF. CDR3 in DNA: TGTGCCAGCAGTGCGGGGACTATCGGAAACACCATATATTTT. The gene calls are TRBV9 and TRBJ1-3; a weak D match, TRBD1 (5 bases). Trimming pared 5 bases from V and 4 bases from J, leaving 13 bases between. This CDR3 is 14 amino acids long. Per the germline V gene, CDR1 is SGDLS and CDR2 is YYNGEE.

The CDR3 DNA reads as TGTGCCAGCAGCTCGCCGGACAGGCGCTACAATGAGCAGTTCTTC. Translation: CASSSPDRRYNEQFF. The chain couples TRBV7-9 to TRBJ2-1; 7 bases match TRBD1. Trimming took 4 bases from V and 3 from J; bases not matched to a gene: 6. Per the germline V gene, CDR1 is SEHNR and CDR2 is FQNEAQ (reference sequence). The CDR3 extends over 15 amino acids.

CDR3 bases: TGTGCCAGCAGTTTTGGTAGCTGGTACTATGGCTACACCTTC. It encodes CASSFGSWYYGYTF. This chain uses TRBV28 with TRBJ1-2; D is ambiguous. Trimming pared 3 bases from V and 3 bases from J, leaving 11 bases between. The CDR3 extends over 14 amino acids. Germline loops: CDR1 MDHEN, CDR2 SYDVKM.

The V and J genes are TRBV19 and TRBJ1-1; the match to TRBD1 covers 7 bases. The CDR3 has 11 residues. J was trimmed by 11 bases and V by 8 bases; bases with no gene match: 8. CDR1 LNHDA and CDR2 SQIVND come from the germline V gene (reference sequence). The CDR3 DNA is TGTGCCAGTTACGACAGGGTTGAGGCTTTCTTT. This codes for CASYDRVEAFF.

The chain employs TRBV7-8 and TRBJ1-5; 7 bases align to TRBD1. Germline-derived CDR1 and CDR2 are SGHVS and FQNEAQ. CDR3 length equals 18 residues. The V and J ends lost 0 bases and 3 bases, in that order; junction bases with no gene match: 11. DNA of the CDR3: TGTGCCAGCAGCTTAGCGGGCCTCAGAGGGGGCCTCAATCAGCCCCAGCATTTT. As protein: CASSLAGLRGGLNQPQHF.

Only a few counts were recorded for this clone. The rearrangement links TRBV5-1 to TRBJ1-3; D ambiguous. Germline V gene data show CDR1 as SGHRS and CDR2 as YFSETQ. Trimming left V 2 bases short and J 7 bases short, with 10 bases between. The CDR3 loop spans 13 amino acids. The CDR3 loop is CASSLVGQNTIYF. The CDR3 coding sequence is TGCGCCAGCAGCTTAGTGGGCCAGAACACCATATATTTT.

This clone was counted a single time. The chain recombines TRBV28 with TRBJ1-5; 9 bases fit TRBD1. The CDR3 loop spans 16 amino acids. V lost 11 bases, J lost 4 bases, and 15 bases stayed unmatched. Germline V gene lookup returns CDR1 MDHEN and CDR2 SYDVKM. The CDR3 loop reads CAGGLSGGQGNQPQHF. The CDR3 nucleotides read TGTGCCGGCGGATTATCGGGCGGACAGGGGAATCAGCCCCAGCATTTT.

This chain connects TRBV5-6 to TRBJ1-3, with TRBD1 matching over 7 bases. Germline CDR1 SGHDT, CDR2 YYEEEE. The V segment lost 0 bases and the J segment 2 bases; nucleotides outside the gene matches: 11. CDR3 length equals 18 residues. CDR3 in DNA: TGTGCCAGCAGCTTGGATCCTACGTTGACAGGGCCTGGAAACACCATATATTTT. It translates to CASSLDPTLTGPGNTIYF.

The rearrangement joins TRBV19 to TRBJ1-1; D unclear. With 4 bases removed from V and 5 bases from J, the gap between germline ends came to 11 bases. Germline V gene data show CDR1 as LNHDA and CDR2 as SQIVND (reference sequence). The CDR3 runs to 13 residues. CDR3 loop: CASSTWSLTEAFF. The CDR3 nucleotides read TGTGCCAGTAGTACCTGGAGCCTTACTGAAGCTTTCTTT.

This chain connects TRBV11-2 to TRBJ2-7; maybe TRBD1 (6 bases). The ends were cut back, 0 bases at V and 3 bases at J, with 12 bases in the middle. This CDR3 comprises 15 residues. Germline CDR1 and CDR2: SGHAT and FQNNGV. The CDR3 bases are TGTGCCAGCAGCTTAGAAGTAGGACAGAACTACGAGCAGTACTTC. This codes for CASSLEVGQNYEQYF.

This chain connects TRBV5-8 to TRBJ2-7, with D tentatively TRBD2 (5 bases). Germline assignment: CDR1 SGHTS and CDR2 YDEGEE. The V gene lost 3 bases and the J gene lost 2 bases, with 15 bases spanning the gap. The CDR3 is 15 residues long. The CDR3 is CASSSRRLAPYEQYF. CDR3 DNA: TGTGCCAGCAGCTCTCGTCGCCTAGCCCCCTACGAGCAGTACTTC.

J is TRBJ1-1 and V is TRBV5-1; 8 bases match TRBD1. The CDR3 sequence is 16 residues long. The V and J ends lost 3 bases and 0 bases, in that order; junction bases with no gene match: 7. Looked up from germline, CDR1 is SGHRS and CDR2 is YFSETQ. In DNA form, the CDR3 reads TGCGCCAGCAGCTCTCACAGGGGGACCGTGAACACTGAAGCTTTCTTT. Translating it yields CASSSHRGTVNTEAFF.

The gene calls are TRBV5-1 and TRBJ1-1; D possibly corresponds to TRBD1 (5 bases). The germline V gene has CDR1 SGHRS and CDR2 YFSETQ. Trimming took off 3 bases at V and 2 bases at J, with 14 bases between the two ends. The CDR3 extends over 15 amino acids. The CDR3: CASSSGSGVNTEAFF. In DNA, the CDR3 is TGCGCCAGCAGCTCGGGTTCGGGGGTCAACACTGAAGCTTTCTTT.

This rearrangement joins TRBV19 to TRBJ2-7; 7 bases are shared with TRBD2. Germline CDR1 is LNHDA and CDR2 is SQIVND (reference sequence). This CDR3 has 14 amino acids. V trimming: 2 bases; J trimming: 5 bases; junction bases outside the gene matches: 6. The CDR3 coding sequence is TGTGCCAGTAGTATACTGGGAGGGTCCAACGAGCAGTACTTC. It codes for CASSILGGSNEQYF.

The V call is TRBV19, the J call TRBJ1-1; 12 bases are shared with TRBD1. CDR3 size: 21 residues. Germline V gene lookup returns CDR1 LNHDA and CDR2 SQIVND (reference sequence). The trim removed 5 bases at V and 2 bases at J, leaving 21 bases unmatched. CDR3 nucleotides: TGTGCCAGTAGTCCACTCGGGACAGGGGGCGCGAACAGGATCTCTAACACTGAAGCTTTCTTT. It translates to CASSPLGTGGANRISNTEAFF.

The chain recombines TRBV6-5 with TRBJ2-7; 8 nucleotides align to TRBD1. The V segment lost 3 bases and the J segment 5 bases; nucleotides outside the gene matches: 6. Germline V gene lookup returns CDR1 MNHEY and CDR2 SVGAGI. The CDR3 is 14 amino acids. CDR3 region: CASSYQGAGDEQYF. CDR3 nucleotide sequence: TGTGCCAGCAGTTATCAGGGGGCCGGGGACGAGCAGTACTTC.